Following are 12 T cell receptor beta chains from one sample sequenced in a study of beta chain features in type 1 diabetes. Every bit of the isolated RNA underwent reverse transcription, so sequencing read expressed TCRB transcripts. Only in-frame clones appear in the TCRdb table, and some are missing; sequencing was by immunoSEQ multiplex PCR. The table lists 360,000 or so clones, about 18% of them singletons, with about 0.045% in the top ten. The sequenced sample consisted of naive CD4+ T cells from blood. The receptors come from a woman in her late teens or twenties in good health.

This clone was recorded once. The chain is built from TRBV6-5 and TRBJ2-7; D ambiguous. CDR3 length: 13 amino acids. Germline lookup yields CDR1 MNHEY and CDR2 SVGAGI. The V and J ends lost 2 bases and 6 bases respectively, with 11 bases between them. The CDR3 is CASSYAYSSEQYF. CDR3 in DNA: TGTGCCAGCAGTTACGCCTACTCTAGCGAGCAGTACTTC.

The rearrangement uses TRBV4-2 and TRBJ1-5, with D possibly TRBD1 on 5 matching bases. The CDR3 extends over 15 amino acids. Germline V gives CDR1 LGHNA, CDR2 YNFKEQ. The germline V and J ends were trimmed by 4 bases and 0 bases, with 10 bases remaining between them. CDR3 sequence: CASSRDGHSNQPQHF. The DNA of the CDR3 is TGTGCCAGCAGCCGTGACGGACATAGCAATCAGCCCCAGCATTTT.

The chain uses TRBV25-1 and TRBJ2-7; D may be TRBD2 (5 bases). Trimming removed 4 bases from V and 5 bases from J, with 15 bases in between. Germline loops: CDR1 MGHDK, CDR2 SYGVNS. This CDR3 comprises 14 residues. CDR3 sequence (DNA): TGTGCCAGCAGTGCGACGGGCGGGCCGGACGAGCAGTACTTC. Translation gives CASSATGGPDEQYF.

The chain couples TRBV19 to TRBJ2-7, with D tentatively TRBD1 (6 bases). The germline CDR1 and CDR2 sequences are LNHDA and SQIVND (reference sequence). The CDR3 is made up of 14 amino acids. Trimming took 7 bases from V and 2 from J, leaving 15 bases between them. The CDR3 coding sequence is TGTGCCAGTAAGTCGGCCAGGGGAACCTACGAGCAGTACTTC. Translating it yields CASKSARGTYEQYF.

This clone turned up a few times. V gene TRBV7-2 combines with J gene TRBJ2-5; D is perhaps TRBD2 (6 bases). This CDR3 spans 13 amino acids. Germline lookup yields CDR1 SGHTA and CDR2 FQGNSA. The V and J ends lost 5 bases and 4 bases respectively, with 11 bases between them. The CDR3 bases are TGTGCCAGCAGCCTGAGACTAGTAGAGACCCAGTACTTC. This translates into CASSLRLVETQYF.

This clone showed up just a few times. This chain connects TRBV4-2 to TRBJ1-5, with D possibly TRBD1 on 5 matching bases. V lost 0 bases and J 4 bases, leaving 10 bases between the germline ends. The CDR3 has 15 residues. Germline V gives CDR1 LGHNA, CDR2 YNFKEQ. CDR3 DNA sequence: TGTGCCAGCAGCCAAGATTGGGGGGAAAATCAGCCCCAGCATTTT. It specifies CASSQDWGENQPQHF.

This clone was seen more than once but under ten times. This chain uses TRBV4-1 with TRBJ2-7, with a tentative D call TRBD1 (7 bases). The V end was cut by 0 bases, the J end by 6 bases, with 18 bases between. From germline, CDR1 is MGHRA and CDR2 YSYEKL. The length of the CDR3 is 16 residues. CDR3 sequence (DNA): TGCGCCAGCAGCCAAGAGTTCGGCAGGGGGACTGGCGAGCAGTACTTC. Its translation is CASSQEFGRGTGEQYF.

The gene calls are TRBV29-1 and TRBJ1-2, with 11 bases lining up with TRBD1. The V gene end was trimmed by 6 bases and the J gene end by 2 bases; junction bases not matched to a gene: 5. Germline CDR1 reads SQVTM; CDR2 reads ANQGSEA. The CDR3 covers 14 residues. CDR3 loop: CSVKDRGPNYGYTF. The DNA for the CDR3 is TGCAGCGTGAAGGACAGGGGGCCGAACTATGGCTACACCTTC.

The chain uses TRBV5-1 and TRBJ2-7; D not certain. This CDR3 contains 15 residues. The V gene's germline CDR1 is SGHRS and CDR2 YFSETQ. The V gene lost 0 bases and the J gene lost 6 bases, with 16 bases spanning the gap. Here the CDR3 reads CASSLGHALGGEQYF. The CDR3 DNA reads TGCGCCAGCAGCTTGGGACACGCTCTCGGTGGCGAGCAGTACTTC.

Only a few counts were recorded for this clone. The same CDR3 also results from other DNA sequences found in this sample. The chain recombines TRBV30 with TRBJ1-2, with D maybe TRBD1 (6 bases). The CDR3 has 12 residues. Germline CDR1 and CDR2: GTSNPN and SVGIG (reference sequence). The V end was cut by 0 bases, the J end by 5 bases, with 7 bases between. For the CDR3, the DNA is TGTGCCTGGAGTGTAGGGGGATATGGCTACACCTTC. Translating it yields CAWSVGGYGYTF.

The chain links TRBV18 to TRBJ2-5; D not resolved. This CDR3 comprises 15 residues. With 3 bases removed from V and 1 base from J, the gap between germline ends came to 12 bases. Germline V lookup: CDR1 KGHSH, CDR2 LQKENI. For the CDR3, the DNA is TGTGCCAGCTCACCCGAGACCGGGTCCCAAGAGACCCAGTACTTC. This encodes CASSPETGSQETQYF.

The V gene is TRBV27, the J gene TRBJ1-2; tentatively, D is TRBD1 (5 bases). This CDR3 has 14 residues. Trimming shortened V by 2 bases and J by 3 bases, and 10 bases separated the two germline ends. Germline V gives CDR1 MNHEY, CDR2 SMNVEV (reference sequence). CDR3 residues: CASSLEWGDYGYTF. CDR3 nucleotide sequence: TGTGCCAGCAGTTTAGAGTGGGGGGACTATGGCTACACCTTC.